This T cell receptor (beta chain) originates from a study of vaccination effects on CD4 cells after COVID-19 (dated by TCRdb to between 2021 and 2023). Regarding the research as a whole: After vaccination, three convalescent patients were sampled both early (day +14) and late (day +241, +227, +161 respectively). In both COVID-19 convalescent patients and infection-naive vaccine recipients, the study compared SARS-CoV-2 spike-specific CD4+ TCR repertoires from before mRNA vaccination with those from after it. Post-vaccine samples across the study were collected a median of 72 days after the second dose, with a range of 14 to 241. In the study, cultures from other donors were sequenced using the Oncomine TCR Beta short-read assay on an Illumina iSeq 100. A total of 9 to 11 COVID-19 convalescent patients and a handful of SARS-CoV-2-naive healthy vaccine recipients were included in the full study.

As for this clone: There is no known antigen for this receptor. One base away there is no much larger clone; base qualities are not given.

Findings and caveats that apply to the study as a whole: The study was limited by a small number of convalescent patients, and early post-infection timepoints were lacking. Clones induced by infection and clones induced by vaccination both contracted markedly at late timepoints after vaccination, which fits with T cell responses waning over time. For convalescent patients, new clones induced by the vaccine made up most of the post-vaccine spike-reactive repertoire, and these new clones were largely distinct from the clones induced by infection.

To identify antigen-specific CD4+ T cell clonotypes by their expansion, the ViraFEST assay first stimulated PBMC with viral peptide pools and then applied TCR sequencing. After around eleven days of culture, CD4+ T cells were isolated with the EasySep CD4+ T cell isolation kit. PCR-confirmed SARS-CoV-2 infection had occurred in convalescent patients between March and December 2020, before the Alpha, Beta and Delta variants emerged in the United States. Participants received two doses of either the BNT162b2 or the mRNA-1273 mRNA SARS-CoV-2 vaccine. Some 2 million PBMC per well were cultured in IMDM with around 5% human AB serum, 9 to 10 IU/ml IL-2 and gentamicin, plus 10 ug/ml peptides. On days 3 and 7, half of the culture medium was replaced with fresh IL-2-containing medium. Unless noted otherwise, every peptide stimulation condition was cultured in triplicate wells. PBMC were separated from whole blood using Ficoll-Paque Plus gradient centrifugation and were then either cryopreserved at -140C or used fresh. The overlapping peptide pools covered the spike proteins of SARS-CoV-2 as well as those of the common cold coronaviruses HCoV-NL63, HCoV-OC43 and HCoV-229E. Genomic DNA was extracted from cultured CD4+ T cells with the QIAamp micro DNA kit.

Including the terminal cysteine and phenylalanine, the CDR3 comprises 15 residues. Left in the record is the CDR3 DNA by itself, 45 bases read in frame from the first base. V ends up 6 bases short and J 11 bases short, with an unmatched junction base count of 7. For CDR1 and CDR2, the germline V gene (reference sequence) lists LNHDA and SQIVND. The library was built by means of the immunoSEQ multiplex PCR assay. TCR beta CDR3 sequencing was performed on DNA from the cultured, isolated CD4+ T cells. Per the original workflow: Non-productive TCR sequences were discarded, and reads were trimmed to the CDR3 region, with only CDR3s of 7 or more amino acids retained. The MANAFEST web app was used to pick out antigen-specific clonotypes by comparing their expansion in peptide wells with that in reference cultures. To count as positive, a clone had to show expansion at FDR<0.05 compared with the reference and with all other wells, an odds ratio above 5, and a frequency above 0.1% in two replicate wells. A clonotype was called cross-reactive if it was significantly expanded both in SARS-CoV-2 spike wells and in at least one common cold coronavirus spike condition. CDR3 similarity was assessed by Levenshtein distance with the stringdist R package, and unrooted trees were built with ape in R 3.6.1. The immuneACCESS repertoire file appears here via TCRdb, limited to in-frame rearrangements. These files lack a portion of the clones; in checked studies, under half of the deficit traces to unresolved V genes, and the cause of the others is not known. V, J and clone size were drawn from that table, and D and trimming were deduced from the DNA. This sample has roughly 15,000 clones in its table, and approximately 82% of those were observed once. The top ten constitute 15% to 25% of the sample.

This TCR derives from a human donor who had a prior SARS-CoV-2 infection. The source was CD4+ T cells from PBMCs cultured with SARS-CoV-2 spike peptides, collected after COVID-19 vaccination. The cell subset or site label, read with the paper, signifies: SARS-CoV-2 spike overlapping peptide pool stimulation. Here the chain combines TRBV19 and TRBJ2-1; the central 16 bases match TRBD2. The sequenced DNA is TGTGCCAGTAGCACCGGGACTAGCGGGGGGGGGAAGCAGTTCTTC. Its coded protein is CASSTGTSGGGKQFF.